This T cell receptor (beta chain) emerged from a study of beta chain features in type 1 diabetes. Overall study: All samples yielded around 98,000,000 examined sorted cells.

Trimming removed 4 bases from V and 14 bases from J; junction bases left unmatched: 3. Looked up from germline, CDR1 is SGDLS and CDR2 is YYNGEE. The CDR3 contains 11 residues. Every isolated RNA sample was fully reverse transcribed, so sequencing captured expressed TCRB transcripts. Sequenced by immunoSEQ multiplex PCR; TCRdb stores in-frame clones only, minus some. Among hundreds of thousands of clones listed, about 11% were seen once. This clone was seen more than once but under ten times. No antigen is known for it. Points from the study as a whole: In type 1 diabetes patients, VDJ junctions had fewer insertions; deletions at these junctions were more frequent. People with Type 1 diabetes carried modestly yet significantly shorter TCRB CDR3s in all four CD4+ subsets. Shorter templates might be favored by PCR, equally in patients and controls. Relative to healthy donors, patients appeared to have naive, central memory and Treg TCRB repertoires that were more similar.

This clonotype was obtained from a man aged 30 to 39 with type 1 diabetes. The material sequenced was naive CD4+ T cells from blood. The V and J genes are TRBV9 and TRBJ2-1; 10 nucleotides agree with TRBD1. CDR3 nucleotides: TGTGCCAGCAGCCGCGGGACAGGGGAGTTCTTC. It yields the protein CASSRGTGEFF.